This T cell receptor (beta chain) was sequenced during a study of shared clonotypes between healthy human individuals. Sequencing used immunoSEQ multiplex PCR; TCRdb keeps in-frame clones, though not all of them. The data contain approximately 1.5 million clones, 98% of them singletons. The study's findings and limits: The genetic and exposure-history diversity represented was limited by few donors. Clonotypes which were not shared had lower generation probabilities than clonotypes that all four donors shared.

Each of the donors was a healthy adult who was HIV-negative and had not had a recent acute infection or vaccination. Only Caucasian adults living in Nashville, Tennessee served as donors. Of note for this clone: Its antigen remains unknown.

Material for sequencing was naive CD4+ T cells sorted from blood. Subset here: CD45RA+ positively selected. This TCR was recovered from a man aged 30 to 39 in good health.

Here the CDR3 reads CSVVGRLFYEQYF. The CDR3 bases are TGCAGCGTTGTGGGTCGGCTATTCTACGAGCAGTACTTC. The rearrangement joins TRBV29-1 to TRBJ2-7; D ambiguous. CDR1 is SQVTM and CDR2 is ANQGSEA in the germline V gene. The CDR3 runs 13 residues. Trimming took 4 bases from V and 3 from J, leaving 13 bases between them.